These 4 T cell receptor beta chains originate from one sample sequenced in a study of T-cell reconstitution after alpha-beta-depleted transplantation in children. The TCRbeta library incorporated unique molecular identifiers. TCRdb used MiXCR to reprocess the PCR reads, holding one entry per CDR3 protein. This repertoire shows about 480,000 distinct CDR3 sequences, about an eighth found once; its top ten account for under 7%. The sample in question was PBMCs from the stem cell graft donor, obtained from the stem cell graft. The receptors originated from a human donor who donated a stem cell graft to a child with combined immunodeficiency.

In its sample, this clonotype was seen many times. The gene calls are TRBV29-1 and TRBJ2-3; unclear D gene. The CDR3 length is 12 residues. The germline V gene has CDR1 SQVTM and CDR2 ANQGSEA. V was clipped by 1 base and J by 4 bases, with 6 bases between them. The CDR3, as DNA: TGCAGCGTTGAAGCCGTTGCAGATACGCAGTATTTT. Protein sequence: CSVEAVADTQYF.

This clonotype has ten or more counts. The rearrangement joins TRBV9 to TRBJ2-4; 8 bases are shared with TRBD2. The CDR3 contains 15 residues. After removal of 0 bases from V and 8 bases from J, the junction contained 7 bases not matched to a gene. Germline CDR1 is SGDLS and CDR2 is YYNGEE. The CDR3 reads CASSVGGGQGDIQYF. The CDR3 bases are TGTGCCAGCAGCGTAGGCGGGGGGCAAGGGGACATTCAGTACTTC.

This rearrangement joins TRBV7-9 to TRBJ2-7, with 7 bases that match TRBD1. The CDR3 covers 15 residues. V trimming: 5 bases; J trimming: 5 bases; junction bases outside the gene matches: 12. Per germline, CDR1 SEHNR and CDR2 FQNEAQ (reference sequence). DNA of the CDR3: TGTGCCAGCAGCCACACCCTACAGGGGCCCAACGAGCAGTACTTC. Amino acid sequence: CASSHTLQGPNEQYF.

The table lists this clonotype with a few counts. V usage is TRBV10-2 and J usage is TRBJ2-1; TRBD2 aligns across 9 bases. The V gene's germline CDR1 is WSHSY and CDR2 SAAADI. Unmatched junction bases numbered 1, after V lost 0 bases and J lost 13 bases. This CDR3 is 12 amino acids long. The DNA of the CDR3 is TGCGCCAGCAGTGAGTCGCGGGGGGGCCAGTTCTTC. This gives the protein CASSESRGGQFF.